These 22 T cell receptor beta chains were all obtained from the same sample, sequenced in a study of blood T cell repertoires in COVID-19. Data came from immunoSEQ multiplex PCR; TCRdb stores just in-frame clones and leaves some out. The sample yields under 65,000 clones, roughly 70% seen once. The sample comprised peripheral blood. The source of these receptors is a woman aged 70-85 years with acute or convalescent COVID-19.

The CDR3 bases are TGTGCCAGTAAGGAGGGGCAGGGGGTTAGCACCGGGGAGCTGTTTTTT. It encodes CASKEGQGVSTGELFF. The chain has TRBV19 and TRBJ2-2, with D perhaps matching TRBD1 (7 bases). V was cut by 7 bases and J by 4 bases, with 19 bases left in between. This CDR3 has 16 amino acids. Germline V gene sequence: CDR1 LNHDA, CDR2 SQIVND (reference sequence).

This chain joins TRBV5-8 and TRBJ2-2; D is unresolved. CDR3 size: 13 residues. Germline values: CDR1 SGHTS, CDR2 YDEGEE. V dropped 4 bases and J dropped 1 base, with 5 bases sitting between them. CDR3 bases: TGTGCCAGCAGCCCAGGGAACACCGGGGAGCTGTTTTTT. Its translation: CASSPGNTGELFF.

This clone was picked up a small number of times. The genes are TRBV19 and TRBJ2-2; D gene uncertain. Trimming cost V 0 bases and J 13 bases, with 9 bases left between them. Germline CDR1 LNHDA, CDR2 SQIVND (reference sequence). This CDR3 contains 12 residues. This CDR3 is CASSIDRLRLFF. For the CDR3, the DNA is TGTGCCAGTAGTATAGATAGACTTCGGCTGTTTTTT. Filled out from reference TRBV19 and TRBJ2-2, the complete variable domain reads DGGITQSPKYLFRKEGQNVTLSCEQNLNHDAMYWYRQDPGQGLRLIYYSQIVNDFQKGDIAEGYSVSREKKESFPLTVTSAQKNPTAFYLCASSIDRLRLFFGEGSRLTVL.

This chain links TRBV18 with TRBJ2-7; TRBD1 aligns across 7 bases. J lost 4 bases, V lost 2 bases, and 8 bases had no gene match. This CDR3 has 15 amino acids. CDR1 is KGHSH, CDR2 LQKENI, per germline. The CDR3 DNA reads TGTGCCAGCTCACCAGGGACAGCCCTCGGGTACGAGCAGTACTTC. The encoded protein is CASSPGTALGYEQYF.

This clone was observed once. The V call is TRBV5-1, the J call TRBJ1-4; 8 bases map to TRBD1. Germline V gives CDR1 SGHRS, CDR2 YFSETQ. This CDR3 contains 19 residues. The V segment lost 1 base and the J segment 8 bases; nucleotides outside the gene matches: 19. The CDR3 sequence is CASSLSPGGAPRSREKLFF. The CDR3 nucleotides are TGCGCCAGCAGCTTGTCCCCAGGGGGCGCGCCTCGTTCTAGGGAAAAACTGTTTTTT.

The gene calls are TRBV6-5 and TRBJ2-1, with TRBD2 matching 7 bases. From germline, CDR1 is MNHEY and CDR2 SVGAGI. V lost 9 bases to trimming and J lost 0 bases; unmatched junction nucleotides: 5. CDR3 length equals 14 residues. The CDR3 sequence is CARTSGVSYNEQFF. The CDR3 DNA sequence: TGTGCCAGAACGAGCGGGGTCTCCTACAATGAGCAGTTCTTC.

The sample holds a few counts of this clone. The genes are TRBV30 and TRBJ1-1; D unclear. V was trimmed by 0 bases and J by 6 bases, leaving 14 bases between them. The CDR3 is 14 amino acids. Germline V gives CDR1 GTSNPN, CDR2 SVGIG (reference sequence). As DNA, the CDR3 is TGTGCCTGGAGTGTATTAATGTCGGTCGCTGAAGCTTTCTTT. Amino acid sequence: CAWSVLMSVAEAFF.

This chain connects TRBV3-1 (or the pseudogene TRBV3-2) to TRBJ1-2; 10 nucleotides match TRBD1. The CDR3 totals 14 residues. Unmatched junction bases numbered 3, after V lost 1 base and J lost 7 bases. Germline V gene sequence: CDR1 LGHDT, CDR2 YNNKEL (reference sequence). The CDR3 bases are TGTGCCAGCAGCCAAGTGGGACAGGGGCTTGGCTACACCTTC. Its translation is CASSQVGQGLGYTF.

V usage is TRBV5-1 and J usage is TRBJ1-1, with no clear D. Trimming took 7 bases from V and 1 from J, leaving 14 bases between them. The CDR3 runs to 14 residues. Germline assignment: CDR1 SGHRS and CDR2 YFSETQ. In nucleotides, the CDR3 is TGCGCCAGCTGCGGCACGGGTGGGAACACTGAAGCTTTCTTT. It codes for CASCGTGGNTEAFF. Looking up the rest from reference TRBV5-1 and TRBJ1-1 gives the full variable domain: KAGVTQTPRYLIKTRGQQVTLSCSPISGHRSVSWYQQTPGQGLQFLFEYFSETQRNKGNFPGRFSGRQFSNSRSEMNVSTLELGDSALYLCASCGTGGNTEAFFGQGTRLTVV.

V and J are TRBV12-3 or TRBV12-4 and TRBJ1-1; tentatively, D is TRBD1 (5 bases). The CDR3 contains 11 residues. Trimming shortened V by 8 bases and J by 7 bases, and 11 bases separated the two germline ends. CDR3 nucleotides: TGTGCCAGCGGTAGGGGTAGTGAAGCTTTCTTT. It encodes CASGRGSEAFF.

This rearrangement joins TRBV6-1 to TRBJ1-6; 8 positions agree with TRBD1. The germline CDR1 and CDR2 sequences are MNHNS and SASEGT. The CDR3 is made up of 14 amino acids. V shed 1 base and J 10 bases; nucleotides not matched to a gene: 3. CDR3 sequence reads: CASSEGQGWSPLHF. DNA for the CDR3: TGTGCCAGCAGTGAAGGACAGGGGTGGTCACCCCTCCACTTT.

The chain combines TRBV5-6 with TRBJ2-7; D uncertain. Germline V lookup: CDR1 SGHDT, CDR2 YYEEEE. The CDR3 loop spans 15 amino acids. V was clipped by 5 bases and J by 2 bases, with 17 bases between them. The CDR3: CASRLSRGRTYEQYV. The CDR3 DNA reads TGTGCCAGCAGGCTTTCGCGTGGGCGAACCTACGAGCAGTACGTC.

Remarks on this clone: One junction end does not reproduce the germline sequence, and a read error may be involved. DNA of the CDR3: TGTGCCAGCAGGGAAGGACAGGGTGGGAGAGAAAAACTGTTTTTT. Protein sequence: CASREGQGGREKLFF. V is TRBV6-1 and J is TRBJ1-4, with 8 bases aligning to TRBD1. CDR3 size: 15 residues. Looked up from germline, CDR1 is MNHNS and CDR2 is SASEGT.

This rearrangement joins TRBV6-4 to TRBJ1-6, with TRBD1 identical over 7 bases. Germline V gene lookup returns CDR1 MRHNA and CDR2 SNTAGT. This CDR3 contains 13 residues. With 6 bases clipped from V and 10 bases from J, the junction kept 6 bases outside the gene matches. The CDR3 coding sequence is TGTGCCAGCAGCGAGACAGGGTTATCACCCCTCCACTTT. It yields the protein CASSETGLSPLHF.

V and J are TRBV30 and TRBJ1-6; TRBD1 agrees at 7 bases. V shed 1 base and J 4 bases; nucleotides not matched to a gene: 7. This CDR3 region has 16 residues. CDR1 is GTSNPN and CDR2 is SVGIG in the germline V gene (reference sequence). The DNA of the CDR3 is TGTGCCTGGAGTGAACTCCCGACAGGGTATAATTCACCCCTCCACTTT. This encodes CAWSELPTGYNSPLHF.

This clone showed up just a few times. J is TRBJ1-1 and V is TRBV28; the match to TRBD1 covers 8 bases. Germline V gives CDR1 MDHEN, CDR2 SYDVKM. The V and J ends lost 5 bases and 5 bases, in that order; junction bases with no gene match: 16. The CDR3 is 17 residues long. This CDR3 is CASSIPNFRGLETEAFF. Here the CDR3 DNA reads TGTGCCAGCAGTATCCCCAACTTCAGGGGGCTCGAGACTGAAGCTTTCTTT.

The V gene is TRBV5-4, the J gene TRBJ2-3; a possible D gene is TRBD2 (6 bases). V was trimmed by 4 bases and J by 4 bases, leaving 16 bases between them. The germline V gene encodes CDR1 SGHNT and CDR2 YYREEE (reference sequence). CDR3 length equals 15 residues. This CDR3 reads CASSQRRGSADTQYF. CDR3 nucleotides: TGTGCCAGCAGCCAGCGGAGGGGTAGCGCAGATACGCAGTATTTT. Complete variable domain (other parts from reference TRBV5-4 and TRBJ2-3): ETGVTQSPTHLIKTRGQQVTLRCSSQSGHNTVSWYQQALGQGPQFIFQYYREEENGRGNFPPRFSGLQFPNYSSELNVNALELDDSALYLCASSQRRGSADTQYFGPGTRLTVL.

This rearrangement joins TRBV15 to TRBJ1-1, with 7 bases that match TRBD1. Unmatched junction bases numbered 7, after V lost 1 base and J lost 2 bases. The CDR3 sequence is 16 residues long. Germline V gives CDR1 LNHNV, CDR2 YYDKDF (reference sequence). The CDR3 DNA reads TGTGCCACCAGCAGAGGGGCAGGGGGGACCAACACTGAAGCTTTCTTT. This gives the protein CATSRGAGGTNTEAFF. The full variable domain, its missing parts supplied by reference TRBV15 and TRBJ1-1, is DAMVIQNPRYQVTQFGKPVTLSCSQTLNHNVMYWYQQKSSQAPKLLFHYYDKDFNNEADTPDNFQSRRPNTSFCFLDIRSPGLGDTAMYLCATSRGAGGTNTEAFFGQGTRLTVV.

This clone showed up just once. The J gene is TRBJ2-3, the V gene TRBV28; TRBD2 matches at 9 bases. This CDR3 comprises 15 residues. CDR1 and CDR2 from the germline V gene are MDHEN and SYDVKM. J gave up 6 bases and V 7 bases, and 11 bases lay outside the gene matches. For the CDR3, the DNA is TGTGCCAGCACCAAAAGGGGACTAGCCGGGGATACGCAGTATTTT. Translation gives CASTKRGLAGDTQYF.

The chain employs TRBV4-1 and TRBJ1-1; D unresolved. Germline V CDR1 and CDR2: MGHRA, YSYEKL. The CDR3 consists of 13 residues. Trimming took 4 bases from V and 5 from J, leaving 11 bases between them. This CDR3 is CASSLWTGTEAFF. CDR3 DNA sequence: TGCGCCAGCAGCCTCTGGACTGGAACTGAAGCTTTCTTT.

This clone occurred a few times. This chain connects TRBV9 to TRBJ1-1; possibly TRBD1 for D (6 bases). Trimming removed 0 bases at V and 1 base at J, with 22 bases between. Per germline, CDR1 SGDLS and CDR2 YYNGEE. CDR3 length equals 19 residues. The CDR3 loop is CASSVGVRRIRGGNTEAFF. The CDR3, as DNA: TGTGCCAGCAGCGTAGGAGTTAGGAGGATAAGAGGGGGGAACACTGAAGCTTTCTTT.

V is TRBV18 and J is TRBJ2-5; tentative D call: TRBD2 (5 bases). This CDR3 has 14 amino acids. The V end was cut by 6 bases, the J end by 2 bases, with 13 bases between. CDR1 and CDR2 (germline): KGHSH, LQKENI. DNA of the CDR3: TGTGCCAGCTCTAATTACGGGGATCAAGAGACCCAGTACTTC. It is translated as CASSNYGDQETQYF.